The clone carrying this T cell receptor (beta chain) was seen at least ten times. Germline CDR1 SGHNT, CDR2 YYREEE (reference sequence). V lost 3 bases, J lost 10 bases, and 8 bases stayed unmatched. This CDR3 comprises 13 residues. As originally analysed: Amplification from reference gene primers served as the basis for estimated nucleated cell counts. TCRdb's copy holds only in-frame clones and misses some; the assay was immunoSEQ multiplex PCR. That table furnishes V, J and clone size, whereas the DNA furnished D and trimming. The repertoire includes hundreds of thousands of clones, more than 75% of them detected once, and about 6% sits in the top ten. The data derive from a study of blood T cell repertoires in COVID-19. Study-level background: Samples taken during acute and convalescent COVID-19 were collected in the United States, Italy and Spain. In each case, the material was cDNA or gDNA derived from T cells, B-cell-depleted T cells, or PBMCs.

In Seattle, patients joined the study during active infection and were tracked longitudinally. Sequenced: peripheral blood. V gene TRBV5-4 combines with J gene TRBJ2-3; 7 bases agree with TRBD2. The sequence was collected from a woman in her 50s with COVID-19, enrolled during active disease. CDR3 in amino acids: CASSSSLARAQYF. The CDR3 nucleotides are TGTGCCAGCAGCTCCTCACTAGCGCGGGCGCAGTATTTT.